This T cell receptor beta chain was sequenced for a study of T-cell reconstitution after alpha-beta-depleted transplantation in children. Findings of the study overall: Some patients showed high day-60 TCRbeta diversity, which derived from surviving recipient T cells and thymic progenitors. Newly generated T cells supplied most T-cell counts and diversity one year post-transplant. The study reportedly traced alpha-beta T cells about two months after transplant to several hundred expanded graft clones.

Library preparation (for TCRbeta) was performed with unique molecular identifiers. One entry per CDR3 protein, called by TCRdb with MiXCR from the PCR reads. The sample carries about 460,000 distinct CDR3 sequences, roughly 10% recorded once. This clonotype was counted only a few times. Its cognate antigen is unknown. The CDR3 loop spans 15 amino acids. V dropped 1 base and J dropped 7 bases, with 17 bases sitting between them. CDR1 is LGHNA and CDR2 is YSLEER in the germline V gene. This clonotype was obtained from a child younger than 10 with inherited bone marrow failure, due to receive a stem cell transplant. The sample was PBMCs, taken before TCRalphabeta/CD19-depleted stem cell transplant. V usage is TRBV4-3 and J usage is TRBJ2-7; D is ambiguous. CDR3 sequence: CASSQVGSSNGEQYF. CDR3 in DNA: TGCGCCAGCAGCCAAGTAGGATCTTCTAACGGGGAGCAGTACTTC.